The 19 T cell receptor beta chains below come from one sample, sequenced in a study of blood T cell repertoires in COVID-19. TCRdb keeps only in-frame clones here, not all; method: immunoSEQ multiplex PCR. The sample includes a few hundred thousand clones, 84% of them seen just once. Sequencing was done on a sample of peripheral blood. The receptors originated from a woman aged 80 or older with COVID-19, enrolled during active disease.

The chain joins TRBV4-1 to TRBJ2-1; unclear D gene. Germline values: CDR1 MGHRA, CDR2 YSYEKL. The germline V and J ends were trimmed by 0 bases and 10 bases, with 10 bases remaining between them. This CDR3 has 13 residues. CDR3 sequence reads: CASSQDKSNEQFF. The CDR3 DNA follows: TGCGCCAGCAGCCAAGATAAGAGCAACGAGCAGTTCTTC.

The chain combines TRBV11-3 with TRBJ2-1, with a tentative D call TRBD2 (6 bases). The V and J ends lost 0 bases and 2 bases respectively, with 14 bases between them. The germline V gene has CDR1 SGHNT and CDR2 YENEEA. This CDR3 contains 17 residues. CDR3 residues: CASSLDLGTRPYNEQFF. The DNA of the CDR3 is TGTGCCAGCAGCTTAGATCTCGGGACTCGTCCCTACAATGAGCAGTTCTTC. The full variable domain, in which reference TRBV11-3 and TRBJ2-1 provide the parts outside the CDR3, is EAGVVQSPRYKIIEKKQPVAFWCNPISGHNTLYWYLQNLGQGPELLIRYENEEAVDDSQLPKDRFSAERLKGVDSTLKIQPAELGDSAVYLCASSLDLGTRPYNEQFFGPGTRLTVL.

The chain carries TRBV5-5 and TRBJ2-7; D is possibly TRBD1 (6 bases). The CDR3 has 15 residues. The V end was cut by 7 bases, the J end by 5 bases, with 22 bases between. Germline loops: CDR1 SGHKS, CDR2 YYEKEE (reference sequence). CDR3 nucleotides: TGTGCCAGCGGCCTAAGACAGGATCTATATGACGAGCAGTACTTC. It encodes CASGLRQDLYDEQYF.

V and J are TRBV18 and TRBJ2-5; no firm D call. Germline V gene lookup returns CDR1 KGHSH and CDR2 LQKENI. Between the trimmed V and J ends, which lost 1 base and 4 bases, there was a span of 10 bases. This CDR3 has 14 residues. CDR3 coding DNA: TGTGCCAGCTCACCACTGCGAGGAGCAGAGACCCAGTACTTC. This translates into CASSPLRGAETQYF.

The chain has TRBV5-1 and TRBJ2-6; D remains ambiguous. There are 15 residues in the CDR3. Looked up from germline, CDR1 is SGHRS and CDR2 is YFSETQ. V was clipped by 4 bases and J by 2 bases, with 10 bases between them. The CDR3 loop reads CASSVRVTGANVLTF. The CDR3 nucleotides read TGCGCCAGCAGCGTTCGGGTAACTGGGGCCAACGTCCTGACTTTC.

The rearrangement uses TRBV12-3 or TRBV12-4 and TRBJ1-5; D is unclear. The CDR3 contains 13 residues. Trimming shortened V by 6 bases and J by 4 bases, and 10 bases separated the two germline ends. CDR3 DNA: TGTGCCAGCAGAAGTTACGAGAATCAGCCCCAGCATTTT. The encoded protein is CASRSYENQPQHF.

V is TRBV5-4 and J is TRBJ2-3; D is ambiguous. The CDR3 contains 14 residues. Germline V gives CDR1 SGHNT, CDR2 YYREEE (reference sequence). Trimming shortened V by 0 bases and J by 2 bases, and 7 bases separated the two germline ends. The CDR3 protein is CASSLGAFTDTQYF. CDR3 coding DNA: TGTGCCAGCAGCTTGGGGGCATTCACAGATACGCAGTATTTT.

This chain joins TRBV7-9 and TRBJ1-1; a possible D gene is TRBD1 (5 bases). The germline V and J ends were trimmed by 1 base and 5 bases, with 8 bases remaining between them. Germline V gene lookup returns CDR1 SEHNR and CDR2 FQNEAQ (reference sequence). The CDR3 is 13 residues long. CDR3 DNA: TGTGCCAGCAGCTTAGTAGGGGATACTGAAGCTTTCTTT. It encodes CASSLVGDTEAFF.

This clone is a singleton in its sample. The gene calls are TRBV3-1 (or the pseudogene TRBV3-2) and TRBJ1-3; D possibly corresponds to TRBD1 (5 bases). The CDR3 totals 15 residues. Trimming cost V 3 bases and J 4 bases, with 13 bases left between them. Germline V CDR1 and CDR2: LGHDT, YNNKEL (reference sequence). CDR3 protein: CASSHSGQGGNTIYF. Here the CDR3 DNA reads TGTGCCAGCAGCCATTCTGGGCAGGGAGGAAACACCATATATTTT.

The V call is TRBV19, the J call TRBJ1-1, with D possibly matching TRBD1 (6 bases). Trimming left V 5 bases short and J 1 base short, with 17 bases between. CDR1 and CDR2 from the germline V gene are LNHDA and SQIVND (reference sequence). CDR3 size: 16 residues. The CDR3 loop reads CASSASLGHPNTEAFF. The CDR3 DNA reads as TGTGCCAGTAGTGCATCATTGGGACACCCGAACACTGAAGCTTTCTTT.

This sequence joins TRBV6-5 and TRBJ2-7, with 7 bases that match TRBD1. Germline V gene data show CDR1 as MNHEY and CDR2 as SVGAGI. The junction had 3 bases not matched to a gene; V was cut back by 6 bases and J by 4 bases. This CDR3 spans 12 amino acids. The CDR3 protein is CASSQQGYEQYV. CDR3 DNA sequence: TGTGCCAGCAGCCAACAGGGGTACGAGCAGTACGTC.

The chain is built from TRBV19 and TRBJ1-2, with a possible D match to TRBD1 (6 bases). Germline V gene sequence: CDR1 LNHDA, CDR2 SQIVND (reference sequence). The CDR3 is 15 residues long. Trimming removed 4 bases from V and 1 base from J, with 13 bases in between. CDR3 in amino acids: CASSKPGQFNYGYTF. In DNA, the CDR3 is TGTGCCAGTAGTAAACCGGGACAATTTAACTATGGCTACACCTTC.

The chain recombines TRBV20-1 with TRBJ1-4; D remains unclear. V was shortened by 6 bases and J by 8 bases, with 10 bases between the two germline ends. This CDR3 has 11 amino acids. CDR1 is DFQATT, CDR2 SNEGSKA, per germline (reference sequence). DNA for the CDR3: TGCAGTGCGACTCTAGGCGAAAAACTGTTTTTT. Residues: CSATLGEKLFF.

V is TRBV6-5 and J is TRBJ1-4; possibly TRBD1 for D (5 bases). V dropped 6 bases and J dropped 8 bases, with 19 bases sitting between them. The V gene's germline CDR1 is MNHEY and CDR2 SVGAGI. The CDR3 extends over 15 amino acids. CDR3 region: CASSSPARVGEKLFF. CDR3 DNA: TGTGCCAGCAGCTCCCCCGCCAGGGTGGGGGAAAAACTGTTTTTT.

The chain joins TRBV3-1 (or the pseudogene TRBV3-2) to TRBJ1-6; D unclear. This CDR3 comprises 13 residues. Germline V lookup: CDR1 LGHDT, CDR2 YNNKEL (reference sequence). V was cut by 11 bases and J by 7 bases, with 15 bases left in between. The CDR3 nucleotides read TGTGCCGCCCGGCAGGCGGGGAATTCACCCCTCCACTTT. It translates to CAARQAGNSPLHF.

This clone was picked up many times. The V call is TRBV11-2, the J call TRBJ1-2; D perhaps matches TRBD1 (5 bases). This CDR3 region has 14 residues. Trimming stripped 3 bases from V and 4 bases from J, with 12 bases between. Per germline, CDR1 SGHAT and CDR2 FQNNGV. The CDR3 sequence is CASSFPGQGYGYTF. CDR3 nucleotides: TGTGCCAGCAGCTTTCCGGGTCAGGGCTATGGCTACACCTTC.

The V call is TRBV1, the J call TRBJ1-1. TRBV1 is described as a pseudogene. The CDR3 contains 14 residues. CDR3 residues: CTSNGPGLYTEAFF. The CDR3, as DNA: TGCACCAGCAATGGCCCGGGATTATACACTGAAGCTTTCTTT.

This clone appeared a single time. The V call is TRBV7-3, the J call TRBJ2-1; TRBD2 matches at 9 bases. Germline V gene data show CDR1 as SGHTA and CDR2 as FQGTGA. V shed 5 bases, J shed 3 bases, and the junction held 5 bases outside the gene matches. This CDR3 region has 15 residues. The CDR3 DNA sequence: TGTGCCAGCAGCGCAGCGGGGGGCCACTACAATGAGCAGTTCTTC. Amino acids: CASSAAGGHYNEQFF.

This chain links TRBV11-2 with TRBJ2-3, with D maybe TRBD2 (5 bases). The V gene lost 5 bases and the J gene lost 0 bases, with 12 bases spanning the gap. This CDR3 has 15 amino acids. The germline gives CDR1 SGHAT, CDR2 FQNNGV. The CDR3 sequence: CASSPRGSSTDTQYF. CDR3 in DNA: TGTGCCAGCAGCCCCCGAGGGTCTAGCACAGATACGCAGTATTTT.